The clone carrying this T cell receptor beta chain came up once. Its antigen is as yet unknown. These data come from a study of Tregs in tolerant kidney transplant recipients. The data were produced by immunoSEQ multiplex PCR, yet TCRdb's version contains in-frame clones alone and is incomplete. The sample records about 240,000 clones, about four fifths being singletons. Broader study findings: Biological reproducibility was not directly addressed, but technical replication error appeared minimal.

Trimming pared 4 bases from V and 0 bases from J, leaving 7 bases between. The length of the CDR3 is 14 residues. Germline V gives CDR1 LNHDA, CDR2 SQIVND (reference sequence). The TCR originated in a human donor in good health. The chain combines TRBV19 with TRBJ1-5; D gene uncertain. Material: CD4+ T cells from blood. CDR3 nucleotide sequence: TGTGCCAGTAGTAGCGCACCTAGCAATCAGCCCCAGCATTTT. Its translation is CASSSAPSNQPQHF.